Below, 18 T cell receptor beta chains from the same sample are listed, as sequenced in a study of blood T cells in healthy people across ages. Through a sample-barcoded 5' primer and a J-beta primer mix, a second PCR was run for roughly 6 to 12 cycles. TCRdb re-derived calls from the 5' RACE reads in MiXCR, one entry per CDR3 protein. The sample records over 950,000 distinct CDR3 sequences, under 40% being singletons. The sample taken for sequencing was blood. Every receptor here comes from a man between 18 and 29 years old in good health.

The table lists this clonotype with a count of one. The gene calls are TRBV27 and TRBJ2-3; the D is unclear. Germline V gene sequence: CDR1 MNHEY, CDR2 SMNVEV (reference sequence). V was shortened by 8 bases and J by 0 bases, with 12 bases between the two germline ends. CDR3 length: 14 amino acids. This chain's CDR3 is CASRPERSTDTQYF. For the CDR3, the DNA is TGTGCCAGCCGTCCCGAACGTAGCACAGATACGCAGTATTTT.

V usage is TRBV20-1 and J usage is TRBJ2-1, with 8 bases lining up with TRBD2. The CDR3 is made up of 15 amino acids. The germline V gene encodes CDR1 DFQATT and CDR2 SNEGSKA (reference sequence). The V gene end was trimmed by 5 bases and the J gene end by 0 bases; junction bases not matched to a gene: 6. The CDR3 region has the DNA TGCAGTGCTTCCAGCGGGAGAGGCTCCTACAATGAGCAGTTCTTC. Translating it yields CSASSGRGSYNEQFF.

The chain uses TRBV6-1 and TRBJ2-1; a possible D gene is TRBD2 (6 bases). The tail of the sequence fits TRBJ2-7 better, so the J call may be wrong. Germline V lookup: CDR1 MNHNS, CDR2 SASEGT. This CDR3 comprises 12 residues. CDR3 in amino acids: CASGGVYNEQYF. The CDR3 DNA reads as TGTGCCAGCGGCGGGGTCTACAATGAGCAGTACTTC.

This clonotype was seen only a few times. The V call is TRBV7-9, the J call TRBJ1-4; no clear D. Trimming pared 1 base from V and 5 bases from J, leaving 14 bases between. The CDR3 totals 16 residues. The germline V gene has CDR1 SEHNR and CDR2 FQNEAQ (reference sequence). The CDR3 reads CASSLDGEPRNEKLFF. The CDR3 DNA sequence: TGTGCCAGCAGCTTAGACGGGGAGCCACGCAATGAAAAACTGTTTTTT.

This clonotype was counted a few times. V is TRBV13 and J is TRBJ2-1; D remains ambiguous. The J call is uncertain, as TRBJ2-7 better fits the DNA end. Looked up from germline, CDR1 is PRHDT and CDR2 is FYEKMQ (reference sequence). This CDR3 is 15 amino acids long. CDR3 in amino acids: CASSLEQTSYNEQYF. DNA of the CDR3: TGTGCCAGCAGCTTAGAACAGACTTCCTACAATGAGCAGTACTTC.

This sequence joins TRBV18 and TRBJ2-1; D may be TRBD2 (6 bases). TRBJ2-7 explains the end of the DNA better; the J call may be wrong. Germline values: CDR1 KGHSH, CDR2 LQKENI. The CDR3 extends over 15 amino acids. DNA for the CDR3: TGTGCCAGCTCACCCCTAGCGCACTCCTACAATGAGCAGTACTTC. This codes for CASSPLAHSYNEQYF.

The chain couples TRBV5-1 to TRBJ2-5; D may correspond to TRBD1 or TRBD2 (6 bases each). The CDR3 covers 16 residues. V lost 0 bases and J lost 11, with 23 bases in between. Germline values: CDR1 SGHRS, CDR2 YFSETQ. The CDR3 is CASSLDSGAYYNEQYF. CDR3 nucleotides: TGCGCCAGCAGCTTGGATTCGGGGGCCTACTACAATGAGCAGTACTTC.

This clonotype was seen a few times. J is TRBJ2-1 and V is TRBV20-1, with D possibly being TRBD2 (6 bases). The germline gives CDR1 DFQATT, CDR2 SNEGSKA (reference sequence). The CDR3 sequence is 15 residues long. V gave up 6 bases and J gave up 5 bases, with 20 bases separating them. The CDR3 nucleotides are TGCAGTGCCCGAGGCGGGGCCCTACGAAACAATGAGCAGTTCTTC. It specifies CSARGGALRNNEQFF.

This clonotype was detected a few times. The chain links TRBV5-4 to TRBJ1-1; 7 positions match TRBD1. The CDR3 consists of 16 residues. Trimming at V came to 2 bases and at J to 1 base, leaving 8 bases not matched to a gene. Germline loops: CDR1 SGHNT, CDR2 YYREEE (reference sequence). The CDR3 sequence: CASSLRWTGPNTEAFF. The CDR3, as DNA: TGTGCCAGCAGCTTAAGATGGACAGGACCGAACACTGAAGCTTTCTTT.

J is TRBJ1-2 and V is TRBV9, with 7 bases lining up with TRBD1. The CDR3 contains 16 residues. CDR1 is SGDLS, CDR2 YYNGEE, per germline. V gave up 0 bases and J gave up 1 base; unmatched junction bases: 6. CDR3 in amino acids: CASSVARGTDNYGYTF. Written as DNA, the CDR3 is TGTGCCAGCAGCGTAGCTCGGGGGACAGATAACTATGGCTACACCTTC.

This clonotype occurred a few times. The chain links TRBV5-1 to TRBJ1-4; D uncertain. The germline V gene has CDR1 SGHRS and CDR2 YFSETQ. This CDR3 region has 15 residues. With 4 bases removed from V and 0 bases from J, the gap between germline ends came to 10 bases. This chain's CDR3 is CASSGTAATNEKLFF. CDR3 coding DNA: TGCGCCAGCAGCGGAACAGCTGCAACTAATGAAAAACTGTTTTTT. Together with reference TRBV5-1 and TRBJ1-4, the CDR3 gives the full variable domain: KAGVTQTPRYLIKTRGQQVTLSCSPISGHRSVSWYQQTPGQGLQFLFEYFSETQRNKGNFPGRFSGRQFSNSRSEMNVSTLELGDSALYLCASSGTAATNEKLFFGSGTQLSVL.

The chain recombines TRBV7-9 with TRBJ1-1; 8 positions agree with TRBD1. CDR1 SEHNR and CDR2 FQNEAQ come from the germline V gene (reference sequence). Trimming at V came to 2 bases and at J to 4 bases, leaving 9 bases not matched to a gene. The CDR3 totals 16 residues. CDR3 sequence: CASSLLAGQGPTEAFF. The CDR3 nucleotides read TGTGCCAGCAGCTTACTCGCAGGACAGGGACCCACTGAAGCTTTCTTT.

J is TRBJ1-5 and V is TRBV20-1, with 8 bases aligning to TRBD1. J was trimmed by 6 bases and V by 3 bases; bases with no gene match: 1. Germline V gives CDR1 DFQATT, CDR2 SNEGSKA (reference sequence). The CDR3 extends over 12 amino acids. The CDR3 loop is CSARTGAQPQHF. DNA of the CDR3: TGCAGTGCTAGGACAGGGGCTCAGCCCCAGCATTTT.

The chain uses TRBV7-3 and TRBJ2-1; D uncertain. This CDR3 region has 15 residues. Germline CDR1 SGHTA, CDR2 FQGTGA. V lost 9 bases and J 2 bases, leaving 17 bases between the germline ends. CDR3 region: CASSLTLTPYNEQFF. The CDR3 DNA is TGTGCCAGTAGTTTGACCCTCACCCCCTACAATGAGCAGTTCTTC.

J is TRBJ2-3 and V is TRBV7-9; D gene ambiguous. Germline V lookup: CDR1 SEHNR, CDR2 FQNEAQ (reference sequence). The V and J ends lost 7 bases and 3 bases respectively, with 17 bases between them. The CDR3 runs to 15 residues. CDR3 bases: TGTGCCAGCATAGTCACGCAGCGAGAGACAGATACGCAGTATTTT. Translating gives CASIVTQRETDTQYF. Full variable domain (missing parts from reference TRBV7-9 and TRBJ2-3): DTGVSQNPRHKITKRGQNVTFRCDPISEHNRLYWYRQTLGQGPEFLTYFQNEAQLEKSRLLSDRFSAERPKGSFSTLEIQRTEQGDSAMYLCASIVTQRETDTQYFGPGTRLTVL.

This clonotype has more than one count but fewer than ten. This chain connects TRBV11-2 to TRBJ2-1; weak D call: TRBD2 (6 bases). Per the germline V gene, CDR1 is SGHAT and CDR2 is FQNNGV. The length of the CDR3 is 17 residues. V was cut by 0 bases and J by 0 bases, with 12 bases left in between. As DNA, the CDR3 is TGTGCCAGCAGCTTAGAGGCTGGGGGGAGCTCCTACAATGAGCAGTTCTTC. This translates into CASSLEAGGSSYNEQFF.

The chain is built from TRBV7-2 and TRBJ2-1; 9 bases are shared with TRBD2. The germline CDR1 and CDR2 sequences are SGHTA and FQGNSA. This CDR3 has 15 amino acids. J was trimmed by 4 bases and V by 4 bases; bases with no gene match: 5. Written as DNA, the CDR3 is TGTGCCAGCAGCTCGATTAGCGGGGGATACAATGAGCAGTTCTTC. Amino acid sequence: CASSSISGGYNEQFF.

The chain links TRBV29-1 to TRBJ1-1; D unclear. The CDR3 runs 12 residues. Germline V CDR1 and CDR2: SQVTM, ANQGSEA. V was clipped by 3 bases and J by 2 bases, with 7 bases between them. CDR3 in DNA: TGCAGCGTTGATCCGGTTAACACTGAAGCTTTCTTT. Translating it yields CSVDPVNTEAFF.